These 19 T cell receptor beta chains were sequenced from one sample in a study of T cells in Graves' hyperthyroidism and ophthalmopathy. Amplified TCR beta CDR3 regions derived from RNA transcripts. HTBI primers were employed in a first-round RT-PCR of the TCR CDR3. TCRdb re-called the multiplex PCR reads through MiXCR, storing one row per CDR3 protein. The table lists some 760,000 distinct CDR3 sequences, approximately 15% of them singletons. Sample: blood. Every receptor here comes from a woman aged 18-30 years with Graves' hyperthyroidism.

At least ten counts were recorded for this clonotype. The V gene is TRBV20-1, the J gene TRBJ2-2, with 10 bases fitting TRBD2. J gave up 4 bases and V 0 bases, and 14 bases lay outside the gene matches. This CDR3 comprises 19 residues. Germline lookup yields CDR1 DFQATT and CDR2 SNEGSKA (reference sequence). The CDR3 sequence: CSARDSASGGSRSTGELFF. In DNA form, the CDR3 reads TGCAGTGCTAGAGATTCGGCTAGCGGGGGCAGCCGTAGCACCGGGGAGCTGTTTTTT.

This clonotype was seen repeatedly, ten times or more. The V and J genes are TRBV28 and TRBJ1-2, with 9 bases that match TRBD1. The CDR3 loop spans 14 amino acids. Germline V lookup: CDR1 MDHEN, CDR2 SYDVKM. V shed 5 bases, J shed 5 bases, and the junction held 6 bases outside the gene matches. DNA of the CDR3: TGTGCCAGCAGTCCGGACAGGGGTGGGTATGGCTACACCTTC. Translated: CASSPDRGGYGYTF.

Remarks on this clonotype: This may be a read error, as it is one base from a much larger clone. V is TRBV18 and J is TRBJ2-2; 9 nucleotides agree with TRBD2. Germline CDR1 reads KGHSH; CDR2 reads LQKENI. The CDR3 runs to 16 residues. The CDR3 nucleotides read TGTGCCAGCTCACCAGCTAGCGGGGTCCACACCGGGGAGCTGCTTTTT. Its protein is CASSPASGVHTGELLF.

This clonotype was picked up many times. The genes are TRBV20-1 and TRBJ2-7; no clear D. This CDR3 contains 14 residues. Germline assignment: CDR1 DFQATT and CDR2 SNEGSKA (reference sequence). Trimming left V 2 bases short and J 0 bases short, with 11 bases between. The CDR3 region has the DNA TGCAGTGCTAGACCTGGATCTTTCTCCTACGAGCAGTACTTC. As protein: CSARPGSFSYEQYF.

The CDR3 region has the DNA TGTGCCAGCAGTATCGGGCTCGGCAGTGAGCAGTTCTTC. Residues: CASSIGLGSEQFF. The V gene is TRBV6-1, the J gene TRBJ2-1; no reliable D call. The CDR3 runs 13 residues. Per germline, CDR1 MNHNS and CDR2 SASEGT. Trimming pared 5 bases from V and 9 bases from J, leaving 14 bases between.

This clonotype was recorded at least ten times. The chain is built from TRBV7-9 and TRBJ1-6, with D possibly matching TRBD1 (6 bases). Germline CDR1 reads SEHNR; CDR2 reads FQNEAQ (reference sequence). This CDR3 has 15 residues. The germline V and J ends were trimmed by 5 bases and 7 bases, with 15 bases remaining between them. The CDR3 is CASSAGHGRNSPLHF. CDR3 in DNA: TGTGCCAGCAGCGCGGGACACGGGAGGAATTCACCCCTCCACTTT.

This chain uses TRBV4-3 with TRBJ2-1, with D possibly matching TRBD1 (7 bases). CDR3 length: 16 amino acids. Trimming took 1 base from V and 2 from J, leaving 12 bases between them. CDR1 is LGHNA, CDR2 YSLEER, per germline. The CDR3: CASSQGQGGPYNEQFF. DNA of the CDR3: TGCGCCAGCAGCCAAGGACAGGGAGGTCCCTACAATGAGCAGTTCTTC.

This clonotype was detected many times. The rearrangement joins TRBV18 to TRBJ1-6; weak D call: TRBD1 (5 bases). The CDR3 extends over 14 amino acids. V was trimmed by 5 bases and J by 7 bases, leaving 12 bases between them. The germline gives CDR1 KGHSH, CDR2 LQKENI. In DNA, the CDR3 is TGTGCCAGCTCAATCGCCCAGGGAAATTCACCCCTCCACTTT. Its protein is CASSIAQGNSPLHF. The entire variable domain, with the rest obtained from reference TRBV18 and TRBJ1-6, is as follows: NAGVMQNPRHLVRRRGQEARLRCSPMKGHSHVYWYRQLPEEGLKFMVYLQKENIIDESGMPKERFSAEFPKEGPSILRIQQVVRGDSAAYFCASSIAQGNSPLHFGNGTRLTVT.

This sequence joins TRBV27 and TRBJ2-5; 7 bases line up with TRBD1. The junction had 8 bases not matched to a gene; V was cut back by 5 bases and J by 5 bases. The CDR3 consists of 14 residues. Germline values: CDR1 MNHEY, CDR2 SMNVEV (reference sequence). The CDR3 sequence is CASSRRQGAETQYF. The CDR3 nucleotides are TGTGCCAGCAGTAGACGACAGGGCGCGGAGACCCAGTACTTC.

Many counts were recorded for this clonotype. The CDR3, as DNA: TGTGCCTGGAGAACAGGGGTTCGGGGCTACACCTTC. Translation gives CAWRTGVRGYTF. This rearrangement joins TRBV30 to TRBJ1-2; 7 nucleotides line up with TRBD1. The CDR3 spans 12 residues. Germline CDR1 reads GTSNPN; CDR2 reads SVGIG (reference sequence). The trim removed 3 bases at V and 8 bases at J, leaving 6 bases unmatched.

This clonotype was found many times. This chain uses TRBV28 with TRBJ1-4, with unresolved D. Trimming cost V 3 bases and J 4 bases, with 18 bases left between them. The germline gives CDR1 MDHEN, CDR2 SYDVKM. CDR3 length: 17 amino acids. Here the CDR3 reads CASSFASTLTRNEKLFF. The CDR3 bases are TGTGCCAGCAGTTTCGCCTCGACTCTGACCCGTAATGAAAAACTGTTTTTT.

This clonotype occurred a few times. This chain joins TRBV19 and TRBJ1-5; possibly TRBD1 for D (6 bases). There are 14 residues in the CDR3. CDR1 and CDR2 (germline): LNHDA, SQIVND (reference sequence). V lost 7 bases to trimming and J lost 2 bases, with 12 bases between them. The CDR3 loop reads CASNPRGGNQPQHF. Here the CDR3 DNA reads TGTGCCAGTAATCCCAGGGGAGGCAATCAGCCCCAGCATTTT.

This clonotype was detected many times. This sequence joins TRBV18 and TRBJ2-3; 7 bases fit TRBD1. Per the germline V gene, CDR1 is KGHSH and CDR2 is LQKENI. Germline trimming cut 1 base from V and 2 bases from J; bases unmatched to any gene: 6. CDR3 length: 16 residues. CDR3 nucleotides: TGTGCCAGCTCACCACGAAGGGGGCAGGTCACAGATACGCAGTATTTT. Translation: CASSPRRGQVTDTQYF.

The rearrangement uses TRBV20-1 and TRBJ1-1, with TRBD1 matching over 11 bases. Looked up from germline, CDR1 is DFQATT and CDR2 is SNEGSKA (reference sequence). CDR3 length equals 16 residues. J was trimmed by 0 bases and V by 6 bases; bases with no gene match: 9. This CDR3 reads CSAEDRGLFVNTEAFF. In DNA, the CDR3 is TGCAGTGCCGAGGACAGGGGGCTCTTTGTGAACACTGAAGCTTTCTTT.

This clonotype has a count of ten or more. The chain joins TRBV7-8 to TRBJ2-7; TRBD2 matches at 7 bases. Germline CDR1 is SGHVS and CDR2 is FQNEAQ. V trimming: 3 bases; J trimming: 1 base; junction bases outside the gene matches: 6. This CDR3 is built from 15 residues. In nucleotides, the CDR3 is TGTGCCAGCAGCTTGGAGCGGGACGGTTCCTACGAGCAGTACTTC. Amino acids: CASSLERDGSYEQYF.

This chain uses TRBV6-5 with TRBJ2-1, with D tentatively TRBD2 (5 bases). The CDR3 runs 15 residues. The ends were cut back, 0 bases at V and 5 bases at J, with 11 bases in the middle. Germline CDR1 MNHEY, CDR2 SVGAGI. In DNA, the CDR3 is TGTGCCAGCAGTTACTCGATACTAGAAAACAATGAGCAGTTCTTC. This translates into CASSYSILENNEQFF.

The sample holds a few counts of this clonotype. This chain uses TRBV3-1 with TRBJ2-6; 8 bases line up with TRBD1. Germline CDR1 is LGHDT and CDR2 is YNNKEL (reference sequence). With V trimmed by 1 base and J by 3 bases, 8 bases remained unmatched. This CDR3 comprises 18 residues. CDR3 sequence reads: CASSQGSGGRFGANVLTF. The DNA of the CDR3 is TGTGCCAGCAGCCAAGGCTCAGGGGGCCGGTTTGGGGCCAACGTCCTGACTTTC.

The rearrangement uses TRBV6-1 and TRBJ1-4, with D perhaps matching TRBD1 (6 bases). The CDR3 is 15 amino acids. Germline CDR1 and CDR2: MNHNS and SASEGT. Trimming left V 8 bases short and J 4 bases short, with 17 bases between. CDR3 DNA sequence: TGTGCCAGCCGACCTACAGGGATTAGTAATGAAAAACTGTTTTTT. Its protein product is CASRPTGISNEKLFF.

This clonotype turned up a few times. The rearrangement links TRBV29-1 to TRBJ2-5; possibly TRBD2 for D (5 bases). Germline-derived CDR1 and CDR2 are SQVTM and ANQGSEA. Trimming took off 6 bases at V and 3 bases at J, with 8 bases between the two ends. CDR3 length: 11 amino acids. In DNA form, the CDR3 reads TGCAGCGTGAGGACTGAAGAGACCCAGTACTTC. Its translation: CSVRTEETQYF.